This record concerns one T cell receptor (beta chain) sequence. What it binds is not known. Assay used: immunoSEQ multiplex PCR; TCRdb lists only in-frame clones, some missing. Of approximately 350,000 clones in the sample, 83% are singletons; the top ten hold 7.4%. These data belong to a study of Ad26.COV2.S vaccination and SARS-CoV-2 variants. The overall study: The donor belonged to the COV1001 Ad26.COV2.S trial arm. Intramuscularly, Ad26.COV2.S was given either once or twice, 56 days apart.

Treatment of the sample: roughly 18 received Ad26.COV2.S at low or high dose, single or two shots; several received placebo; per-sample allocation not given. Day 63 following the first vaccine or placebo injection was when the samples were taken. Study results and limitations: Similar non-spike TCR breadth was observed in recipients of vaccine and of placebo. The authors reported substantial breadth in spike-specific CD8+ and CD4+ T cell responses after vaccination.

This CDR3 spans 15 amino acids. Germline V gene sequence: CDR1 SGHTA, CDR2 FQGTGA. Trimming shortened V by 1 base and J by 4 bases, and 12 bases separated the two germline ends. The specimen was peripheral blood, collected in a trial of Ad26.COV2.S vaccine versus placebo. The rearrangement joins TRBV7-3 to TRBJ2-3; D remains ambiguous. This TCR was sampled from a person aged 18-60 years who received the Ad26.COV2.S COVID-19 vaccine or a placebo. The CDR3: CASSLNPPGSDTQYF. The CDR3 nucleotides are TGTGCCAGCAGCTTAAACCCCCCCGGCTCAGATACGCAGTATTTT.